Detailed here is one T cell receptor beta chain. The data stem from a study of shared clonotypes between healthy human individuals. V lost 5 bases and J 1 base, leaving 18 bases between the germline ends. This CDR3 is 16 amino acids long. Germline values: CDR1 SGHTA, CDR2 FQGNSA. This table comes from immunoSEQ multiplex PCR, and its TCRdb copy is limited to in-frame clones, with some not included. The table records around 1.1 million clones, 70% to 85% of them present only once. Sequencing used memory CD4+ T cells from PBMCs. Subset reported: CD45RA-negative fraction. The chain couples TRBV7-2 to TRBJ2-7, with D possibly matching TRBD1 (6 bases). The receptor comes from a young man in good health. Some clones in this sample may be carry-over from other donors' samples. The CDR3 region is CASSPRETGPSYEQYF. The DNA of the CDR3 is TGTGCCAGCAGCCCACGAGAGACAGGTCCATCCTACGAGCAGTACTTC. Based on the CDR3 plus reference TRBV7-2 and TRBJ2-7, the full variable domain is GAGVSQSPSNKVTEKGKDVELRCDPISGHTALYWYRQSLGQGLEFLIYFQGNSAPDKSGLPSDRFSAERTGGSVSTLTIQRTQQEDSAVYLCASSPRETGPSYEQYFGPGTRLTVT.